Listed here are 14 T cell receptor beta chains from one sample, sequenced in a study of blood T cell repertoires in COVID-19 (TCRdb year 2020). The library was generated by the immunoSEQ multiplex PCR assay. Entries here come from immuneACCESS through TCRdb and include only in-frame sequences with V and J called. Some clones fail to appear in such tables; in the studies checked, an unresolved V gene covers under half of the shortfall, and the cause of the remainder is unknown. This sample lists approximately 170,000 clones; around two thirds were detected once. 3% of the sample belongs to the ten largest clones. Material for sequencing was peripheral blood. The receptors here all came from an elderly woman with acute or convalescent COVID-19.

The V and J genes are TRBV5-1 and TRBJ2-1; the match to TRBD2 covers 8 bases. V lost 0 bases to trimming and J lost 0 bases; unmatched junction nucleotides: 11. Germline assignment: CDR1 SGHRS and CDR2 YFSETQ. The CDR3 runs 19 residues. Here the CDR3 reads CASSLASGWGGSSYNEQFF. The DNA of the CDR3 is TGCGCCAGCAGCTTGGCTAGCGGGTGGGGAGGTAGCTCCTACAATGAGCAGTTCTTC. Supplemented by reference TRBV5-1 and TRBJ2-1, the full variable domain reads KAGVTQTPRYLIKTRGQQVTLSCSPISGHRSVSWYQQTPGQGLQFLFEYFSETQRNKGNFPGRFSGRQFSNSRSEMNVSTLELGDSALYLCASSLASGWGGSSYNEQFFGPGTRLTVL.

This chain links TRBV6-5 with TRBJ1-5; tentative D call: TRBD1 (6 bases). Germline V gene sequence: CDR1 MNHEY, CDR2 SVGAGI. V was shortened by 7 bases and J by 0 bases, with 7 bases between the two germline ends. This CDR3 spans 13 amino acids. The CDR3 DNA follows: TGTGCCAGCATGGACAGTAGCAATCAGCCCCAGCATTTT. Amino acid sequence: CASMDSSNQPQHF.

This sequence joins TRBV10-3 and TRBJ1-2; TRBD1 is a possible D gene (6 bases). Trimming stripped 10 bases from V and 9 bases from J, with 21 bases between. Germline V gene data show CDR1 as ENHRY and CDR2 as SYGVKD. The CDR3 has 13 amino acids. Here the CDR3 DNA reads TGTGCCACCGGAGGCCCAGGGGAAAATAGCTACACCTTC. It codes for CATGGPGENSYTF.

The chain recombines TRBV6-2 or TRBV6-3 with TRBJ2-1, with 11 nucleotides matching TRBD2. The CDR3 totals 13 residues. The germline V gene encodes CDR1 MNHEY and CDR2 SVGEGT. The ends lost 5 bases at V and 9 bases at J; junction bases unmatched: 3. The CDR3 reads CASSRGLAGEQFF. The CDR3 DNA is TGTGCCAGCAGTCGCGGACTAGCGGGTGAGCAGTTCTTC.

This clone came up a few times. The rearrangement uses TRBV9 and TRBJ1-1, with unresolved D. Germline V gives CDR1 SGDLS, CDR2 YYNGEE. Trimming cost V 0 bases and J 1 base, with 13 bases left between them. The CDR3 extends over 16 amino acids. The CDR3 nucleotides are TGTGCCAGCAGCGTAGATTTCCGGGAAGCGAACACTGAAGCTTTCTTT. This codes for CASSVDFREANTEAFF.

J is TRBJ2-7 and V is TRBV9; D remains unclear. The CDR3 runs 12 residues. Trimming removed 0 bases at V and 6 bases at J, with 7 bases between. CDR1 is SGDLS and CDR2 is YYNGEE in the germline V gene. As DNA, the CDR3 is TGTGCCAGCAGCGTAGGTGGCGGCGAGCAGTACTTC. Its translation: CASSVGGGEQYF.

The gene calls are TRBV11-2 and TRBJ2-1; 10 nucleotides line up with TRBD2. The CDR3 consists of 16 residues. With V trimmed by 5 bases and J by 7 bases, 11 bases remained unmatched. Germline V gene lookup returns CDR1 SGHAT and CDR2 FQNNGV. The CDR3 reads CASSASGTSVGNEQFF. The DNA for the CDR3 is TGTGCCAGCAGCGCATCCGGGACTAGCGTGGGAAATGAGCAGTTCTTC.

V usage is TRBV5-1 and J usage is TRBJ2-1; TRBD1 agrees at 9 bases. V shed 4 bases and J 8 bases; nucleotides not matched to a gene: 7. There are 14 residues in the CDR3. From germline, CDR1 is SGHRS and CDR2 YFSETQ. CDR3 sequence (DNA): TGCGCCAGCAGCCGGACAGGGGAAGGCTATGAGCAGTTCTTC. It specifies CASSRTGEGYEQFF.

The CDR3 region is CASSRQGNTEAFF. Written as DNA, the CDR3 is TGTGCCAGCAGTAGACAGGGGAACACTGAAGCTTTCTTT. The gene calls are TRBV2 and TRBJ1-1; TRBD1 agrees at 7 bases. V was pared by 5 bases and J by 1 base, with 1 base of the junction left unmatched. Germline assignment: CDR1 SNHLY and CDR2 FYNNEI. The CDR3 is 13 amino acids. The full variable domain, with the rest looked up from reference TRBV2 and TRBJ1-1, is EPEVTQTPSHQVTQMGQEVILRCVPISNHLYFYWYRQILGQKVEFLVSFYNNEISEKSEIFDDQFSVERPDGSNFTLKIRSTKLEDSAMYFCASSRQGNTEAFFGQGTRLTVV.

J is TRBJ1-2 and V is TRBV20-1; 7 nucleotides match TRBD1. This CDR3 contains 10 residues. Trimming removed 6 bases from V and 12 bases from J; junction bases left unmatched: 7. Per germline, CDR1 DFQATT and CDR2 SNEGSKA (reference sequence). CDR3 sequence (DNA): TGCAGTGCCCAGACAGGGCTGGACACCTTC. Translation: CSAQTGLDTF.

This chain connects TRBV5-1 to TRBJ2-7, with 7 bases identical to TRBD1. The CDR3 runs to 15 residues. V lost 3 bases and J lost 0; bases outside the gene matches: 6. Germline assignment: CDR1 SGHRS and CDR2 YFSETQ. CDR3 sequence reads: CASSWGQPFSYEQYF. The DNA for the CDR3 is TGCGCCAGCAGCTGGGGACAGCCATTCTCCTACGAGCAGTACTTC.

This chain uses TRBV27 with TRBJ2-1; 9 nucleotides line up with TRBD2. V was clipped by 5 bases and J by 5 bases; unmatched bases: 4. The CDR3 consists of 14 residues. The V gene's germline CDR1 is MNHEY and CDR2 SMNVEV (reference sequence). The CDR3 coding sequence is TGTGCCAGCAGTCGGACTAGCGCAAACAATGAGCAGTTCTTC. Its translation: CASSRTSANNEQFF.

The chain uses TRBV7-9 and TRBJ2-1; the D gene is possibly TRBD2 (5 bases). Trimming took 5 bases from V and 0 from J, leaving 11 bases between them. The germline V gene has CDR1 SEHNR and CDR2 FQNEAQ (reference sequence). The CDR3 has 15 amino acids. The CDR3 nucleotides are TGTGCCAGCAGCCCCCGGACTGGCTCCTACAATGAGCAGTTCTTC. Encoded protein: CASSPRTGSYNEQFF.

This clone was counted once. The chain has TRBV4-3 and TRBJ1-3; D ambiguous. Germline assignment: CDR1 LGHNA and CDR2 YSLEER. Trimming left V 0 bases short and J 0 bases short, with 12 bases between. This CDR3 comprises 17 residues. The CDR3 sequence is CASSQEPYTSSGNTIYF. The CDR3 nucleotides are TGCGCCAGCAGCCAAGAGCCTTATACGAGCTCTGGAAACACCATATATTTT.